This T cell receptor (beta chain) was observed in a study of cytomegalovirus exposure and HLA in healthy donors. Study information: An earlier analysis identified 100 million to 130 million unique TCR beta sequences in approximately 190 million T cells.

With 60 Vbeta and 13 Jbeta primers, the PCR was carried out. Authors' processing steps: Unique TCR beta chains numbered around 75 million in a later analysis, with roughly 11 million shared. Some clones are missing from TCRdb's copy, which holds only in-frame ones; the method was immunoSEQ multiplex PCR. V and J calls and clone size follow that table, whereas D and trimming were derived from the DNA. The top ten clones hold around 1.4% of a sample with about 160,000 clones, roughly three quarters of them seen once. V lost 5 bases and J 0 bases, leaving 11 bases between the germline ends. CDR1 and CDR2 from the germline V gene are SGHVS and FNYEAQ. CDR3 length equals 16 residues. This clone was seen only once.

Sequenced: PBMCs. This clonotype was obtained from a man aged 55 to 69 in good health and CMV-seronegative. V gene TRBV7-6 combines with J gene TRBJ1-6; D is perhaps TRBD1 (5 bases). The DNA for the CDR3 is TGTGCCAGCAGCGCCGGGGGTAACTCCTATAATTCACCCCTCCACTTT. Protein: CASSAGGNSYNSPLHF.